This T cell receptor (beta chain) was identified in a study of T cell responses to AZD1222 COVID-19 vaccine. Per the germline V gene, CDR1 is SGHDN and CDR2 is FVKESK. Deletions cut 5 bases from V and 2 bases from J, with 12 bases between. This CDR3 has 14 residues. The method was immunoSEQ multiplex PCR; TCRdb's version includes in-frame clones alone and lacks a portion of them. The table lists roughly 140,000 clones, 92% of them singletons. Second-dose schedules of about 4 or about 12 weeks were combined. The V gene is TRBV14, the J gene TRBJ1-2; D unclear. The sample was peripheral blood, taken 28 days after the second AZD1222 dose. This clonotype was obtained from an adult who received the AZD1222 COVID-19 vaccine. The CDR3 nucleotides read TGTGCCAGCAGCGAGGTCACGGGGAACTATGGCTACACCTTC. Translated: CASSEVTGNYGYTF.